This T cell receptor (beta chain) was observed in a study of graft-versus-host responses after intestinal transplantation. Study as a whole: Every recipient had anti-thymocyte globulin induction and approximately 3 years of tacrolimus plus steroids. General study points: Patients with graft-donor T cell macrochimerism had high graft-versus-host to host-versus-graft clonal ratios in allografts. Detected in recipient marrow were GvH clones, some of which were first observed in ileum or blood. Researchers found peak circulating GvH clone levels linked to early post-transplant HvG declines.

Researchers processed graft tissue to release intraepithelial and lamina propria lymphocytes. The repertoire was sequenced with immunoSEQ multiplex PCR; TCRdb's copy has only in-frame clones and lacks some. The data show over 60,000 clones, around 90% seen once. The trim removed 7 bases at V and 6 bases at J, leaving 9 bases unmatched. The CDR3 covers 14 residues. CDR1 is SNHLY, CDR2 FYNNEI, per germline. This clone came up once. Its target is not known. The rearrangement uses TRBV2 and TRBJ1-5; TRBD1 matches 7 bases. The sequence derives from a human patient who received an intestinal transplant, so some T cells may come from the graft donor. Sample: ileum tissue, taken 350 to 400 days after transplant. CDR3 nucleotide sequence: TGTGCCAGCACCCCGACAGGGTCAGCTCAGCCCCAGCATTTT. Its translation is CASTPTGSAQPQHF.